This record looks at one T cell receptor beta chain sequence and its context. Antigen specificity is unknown. V lost 4 bases and J 3 bases, leaving 11 bases between the germline ends. Germline values: CDR1 SGHDT, CDR2 YYEEEE. The CDR3 extends over 14 amino acids. The sample belongs to a study of beta chain features in type 1 diabetes. Study-level information: Age and gender were similar between patients and healthy donors, as were cell yields.

Notes on the study in general: Shorter TCRB CDR3s, moderately but significantly so, marked every one of the four CD4+ subsets in Type 1 diabetes patients.

As every portion of the isolated RNA was reverse transcribed, the sequencing read expressed TCRB transcripts. Method: immunoSEQ multiplex PCR; TCRdb's copy keeps in-frame clones and lacks some. The repertoire holds under 950,000 clones, with roughly 15% as singletons. This rearrangement joins TRBV5-6 to TRBJ2-1, with D unresolved. The sample comprised naive CD4+ T cells from blood. This clonotype was obtained from a woman younger than 35 in good health. The CDR3 nucleotides are TGTGCCAGCAGCCCGATCGACGGCTACAATGAGCAGTTCTTC. Translation gives CASSPIDGYNEQFF. Looking up the rest from reference TRBV5-6 and TRBJ2-1 gives the full variable domain: DAGVTQSPTHLIKTRGQQVTLRCSPKSGHDTVSWYQQALGQGPQFIFQYYEEEERQRGNFPDRFSGHQFPNYSSELNVNALLLGDSALYLCASSPIDGYNEQFFGPGTRLTVL.